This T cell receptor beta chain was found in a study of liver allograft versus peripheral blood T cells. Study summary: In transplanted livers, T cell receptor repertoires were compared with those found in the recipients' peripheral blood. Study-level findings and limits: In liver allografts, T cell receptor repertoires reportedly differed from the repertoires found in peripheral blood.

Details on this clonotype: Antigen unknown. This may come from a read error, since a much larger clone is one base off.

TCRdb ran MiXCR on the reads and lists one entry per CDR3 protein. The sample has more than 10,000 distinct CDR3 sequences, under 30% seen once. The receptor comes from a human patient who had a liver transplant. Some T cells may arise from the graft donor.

This chain's CDR3 is CASSYSEGQSGYTF. The CDR3 bases are TGTGCCAGCAGTTACTCGGAGGGGCAGAGTGGCTACACCTTC. The chain employs TRBV6-5 and TRBJ1-2, with D perhaps TRBD1 (5 bases). V lost 0 bases to trimming and J lost 7 bases, with 12 bases between them. The CDR3 runs to 14 residues. CDR1 and CDR2 from the germline V gene are MNHEY and SVGAGI.